This T cell receptor (beta chain) derives from a study of T cell responses to AZD1222 COVID-19 vaccine (dated by TCRdb to the early 2020s). A note on the overall study: AZD1222 recipients whose second dose came at about 4 weeks and those whose second dose came at about 12 weeks were combined into one group, since spike-specific TCR depth and breadth did not differ between the two schedules. TCR sequencing covered 233 trial participants: some 210 given two doses of AZD1222 and around 26 given two doses of MenACWY control vaccine. Trial participants were enrolled by age into 18-55, 56-69 and 70-plus year subgroups, with roughly 160, 29 and 62 TCR-sequenced participants respectively.

With regard to this clone: Its antigen is currently not known. Base qualities were left out, and no much larger clone turns up one base away.

Paper-wide results and their limitations: Conclusions about previously exposed vaccinees are limited because only a handful of AZD1222 recipients were SARS-CoV-2 seropositive at baseline. Participants were mostly white British, with more females than males. The authors suggested clonal diversity may have been underestimated. The 56-69-year group was small, and its depth increase did not reach significance, likely because of low power. After two AZD1222 doses, both the breadth and the depth of spike-specific TCRs were significantly higher than at day 0 and than in MenACWY recipients. Vaccine-associated CD4 TCRs spanned the whole spike protein, with dominant responses in regions 160-218 and 743-854. Reportedly, almost half of the unique spike-specific TCRs recognized epitopes lying outside the regions that are mutated in the B.1.351 and B.1.1.7 variants. Because no day 14 peak-response samples were available, repertoires were characterized only after the peak T cell response.

The CDR3 regions of human TCRbeta chains were analyzed by immunosequencing. On the authors' methods: Repertoire TCRs were checked for matches against a reference library of SARS-CoV-2-specific TCRs that had been generated using the MIRA antigen-specificity platform. Breadth was defined as the fraction of unique TCRs that were SARS-CoV-2-associated, and depth was defined as the fraction of total T cells that were SARS-CoV-2-associated. Using the MIRA data, every spike-specific TCR was mapped to the spike region that the TCR reacted to and assigned to either a CD4 or a CD8 class. Log10-transformed breadth and depth values were compared by one-way ANOVA with Sidak's multiple comparisons tests. TCRdb's version of the immuneACCESS table is confined to in-frame rearrangements and falls short of the full clone set. An unresolved V gene accounts for under half of the shortfall where checked; the remainder is of unknown origin. V, J and clone size derive from that table, while D and trimming were established from the DNA sequence. The sample table holds around 200,000 clones, of which 70% to 90% were seen once. The ten largest clonotypes hold less than 0.55% of the sample.

Reading from cysteine to phenylalanine, the CDR3 counts 15 amino acids. Only the CDR3 portion is preserved as DNA: 45 bases, with reading frame beginning at the first base. V is reduced by 0 bases and J by 4 bases, leaving a spacing of 10 bases between them. The germline V gene provides CDR1 SGHTA and CDR2 FQGTGA. Interpreted using the paper, the time point label stands for: baseline before first vaccination. The vaccinee samples were drawn from two UK trials, COV001 and COV002, one of which was a single-blind randomized controlled phase 2/3 trial testing AZD1222 (ChAdOx1 nCoV-19) in healthy adults. Trial participant PBMC samples were collected at day 0 and day 28 after the second dose for TCRbeta chain sequencing.

The sample in question was peripheral blood, obtained on day 0 of AZD1222 vaccination. The TCR was taken from an adult in good health. The rearrangement joined TRBV7-3 to TRBJ2-1, with TRBD1 perhaps the D gene, on 6 matching bases. The DNA sequence is TGTGCCAGCAGCTTAACGCAGGGGCCTTACAATGAGCAGTTCTTC. Its translation is CASSLTQGPYNEQFF.